This T cell receptor (beta chain) was sequenced in a study of blood T cell dynamics during melanoma immunotherapy. Turning to the study itself: First-line therapy was either pembrolizumab or nivolumab with ipilimumab for metastatic melanoma.

The V gene's germline CDR1 is MGHRA and CDR2 YSYEKL. V was cut by 3 bases and J by 4 bases, with 6 bases left in between. This CDR3 contains 13 residues. Documented time point: pre-treatment baseline. Each bulk PBMC sample had approximately 340 ng DNA loaded. Only in-frame clones appear in the TCRdb table, and some are missing; sequencing was by immunoSEQ multiplex PCR. The profile shows roughly 9,700 clones, over 85% of them singletons. This sequence originates from a human donor with melanoma. V is TRBV4-1 and J is TRBJ2-2; D is ambiguous. The material sequenced was blood, taken from a patient treated with checkpoint blockade. Written as DNA, the CDR3 is TGCGCCAGCAGCCATGCATCCACCGGGGAGCTGTTTTTT. It encodes CASSHASTGELFF.